The 29 T cell receptor beta chains given below trace back to one sample, sequenced in a study of cytomegalovirus exposure and HLA in healthy donors. Produced via immunoSEQ multiplex PCR; TCRdb's table is partial and in-frame only. Here the sample spans about 160,000 clones, roughly nine tenths being singletons. The source material was PBMCs. These receptors were obtained from a woman in her twenties or thirties in good health and CMV-seronegative.

This clone was detected once. V gene TRBV12-5 combines with J gene TRBJ2-1; 8 bases agree with TRBD2. Trimming took 0 bases from V and 10 from J; bases not matched to a gene: 11. Germline CDR1 is LGHNT and CDR2 is FRNRAP. The CDR3 is made up of 16 amino acids. The CDR3 is CASGLVEERGSGEQFF. The CDR3 DNA reads as TGTGCTAGTGGTTTGGTAGAAGAGCGGGGGAGCGGGGAGCAGTTCTTC.

This chain links TRBV19 with TRBJ2-5; tentative D call: TRBD1 (5 bases). The V end lost 5 bases, the J end lost 2 bases, and 12 bases lay between the germline ends. CDR1 is LNHDA, CDR2 SQIVND, per germline (reference sequence). This CDR3 has 14 residues. The CDR3 DNA follows: TGTGCCAGTAGTCAGGGTGGGTCACAAGAGACCCAGTACTTC. Its protein is CASSQGGSQETQYF.

The chain carries TRBV28 and TRBJ2-7; D ambiguous. Germline CDR1 MDHEN, CDR2 SYDVKM. There are 12 residues in the CDR3. With 7 bases removed from V and 0 bases from J, the gap between germline ends came to 7 bases. The CDR3 region is CASTTSSYEQYF. The CDR3 DNA is TGTGCCAGCACCACAAGCTCCTACGAGCAGTACTTC.

The J gene is TRBJ2-7, the V gene TRBV4-3, with D unresolved. V was shortened by 0 bases and J by 2 bases, with 11 bases between the two germline ends. The length of the CDR3 is 15 residues. Germline lookup yields CDR1 LGHNA and CDR2 YSLEER. CDR3 nucleotide sequence: TGCGCCAGCAGCCAAGATCTTGGCCGGACCTACGAGCAGTACTTC. This gives the protein CASSQDLGRTYEQYF.

The chain combines TRBV4-1 with TRBJ1-5, with 10 bases fitting TRBD1. The CDR3 length is 16 residues. Trimming took 0 bases from V and 5 from J; bases not matched to a gene: 4. Germline V lookup: CDR1 MGHRA, CDR2 YSYEKL. CDR3 region: CASSQDGTGEDQPQHF. Written as DNA, the CDR3 is TGCGCCAGCAGCCAAGATGGGACAGGGGAAGATCAGCCCCAGCATTTT.

J is TRBJ1-1 and V is TRBV5-1, with D tentatively TRBD1 (6 bases). V shed 0 bases and J shed 6 bases, with 12 bases lying between them. The CDR3 runs 14 residues. In germline, CDR1 is SGHRS, CDR2 YFSETQ. The CDR3 region has the DNA TGCGCCAGCAGCTTGGAGGTTGGGGGCCCTGAAGCTTTCTTT. Translating gives CASSLEVGGPEAFF.

V usage is TRBV5-1 and J usage is TRBJ2-3; no reliable D call. The V and J ends lost 4 bases and 0 bases respectively, with 9 bases between them. This CDR3 has 14 amino acids. Germline assignment: CDR1 SGHRS and CDR2 YFSETQ. The DNA for the CDR3 is TGCGCCAGCAGCGACCGAACTAGCACAGATACGCAGTATTTT. Amino acids: CASSDRTSTDTQYF. Together with reference TRBV5-1 and TRBJ2-3, the CDR3 gives the full variable domain: KAGVTQTPRYLIKTRGQQVTLSCSPISGHRSVSWYQQTPGQGLQFLFEYFSETQRNKGNFPGRFSGRQFSNSRSEMNVSTLELGDSALYLCASSDRTSTDTQYFGPGTRLTVL.

This rearrangement joins TRBV19 to TRBJ2-2; D ambiguous. CDR3 length: 12 amino acids. Per the germline V gene, CDR1 is LNHDA and CDR2 is SQIVND (reference sequence). The germline V and J ends were trimmed by 5 bases and 6 bases, with 7 bases remaining between them. CDR3 sequence reads: CASSPFPGELFF. The CDR3 bases are TGTGCCAGTAGTCCATTCCCCGGGGAGCTGTTTTTT.

The rearrangement joins TRBV6-5 to TRBJ1-1; no clear D gene. The CDR3 length is 13 residues. Per germline, CDR1 MNHEY and CDR2 SVGAGI. Trimming left V 6 bases short and J 4 bases short, with 12 bases between. The chain's CDR3 is CASRNAKGTEAFF. As DNA, the CDR3 is TGTGCCAGCAGGAACGCCAAGGGCACTGAAGCTTTCTTT.

The chain carries TRBV6-6 and TRBJ2-1; 13 nucleotides line up with TRBD2. The CDR3 has 15 amino acids. The junction had 4 bases not matched to a gene; V was cut back by 6 bases and J by 5 bases. CDR1 and CDR2 from the germline V gene are MNHNY and SVGAGI (reference sequence). In DNA form, the CDR3 reads TGTGCCAGCAGGGAACTAGCGGGGGGGCACAATGAGCAGTTCTTC. It is translated as CASRELAGGHNEQFF.

This chain joins TRBV7-3 and TRBJ2-1, with D perhaps TRBD2 (6 bases). The germline V and J ends were trimmed by 4 bases and 8 bases, with 18 bases remaining between them. Looked up from germline, CDR1 is SGHTA and CDR2 is FQGTGA. The CDR3 is 15 residues long. The CDR3 DNA follows: TGTGCCAGCAGCTCTGGGGGGTCTCCCTATGATGAGCAGTTCTTC. It yields the protein CASSSGGSPYDEQFF.

The rearrangement joins TRBV23-1 to TRBJ2-1; 7 nucleotides match TRBD1. TRBV23-1 is treated as an ORF (open reading frame) with a function not yet certain. Losses at the gene ends were 7 bases for V and 5 bases for J; bases not matched to a gene: 11. CDR3 length: 15 amino acids. CDR3 sequence (DNA): TGCGCCAGCACAACCGAGGACAGGTTAGACAATGAGCAGTTCTTC. Its protein is CASTTEDRLDNEQFF.

V gene TRBV4-3 combines with J gene TRBJ2-2, with no clear D. Trimming left V 1 base short and J 3 bases short, with 6 bases between. Per germline, CDR1 LGHNA and CDR2 YSLEER. CDR3 length: 14 residues. CDR3 sequence (DNA): TGCGCCAGCAGCCAAGGCCGGGACACCGGGGAGCTGTTTTTT. Residues: CASSQGRDTGELFF.

J is TRBJ2-7 and V is TRBV7-9; D may be TRBD1 or TRBD2 (5 bases each). The V gene's germline CDR1 is SEHNR and CDR2 FQNEAQ (reference sequence). The CDR3 has 12 residues. Trimming took 5 bases from V and 10 from J, leaving 15 bases between them. Here the CDR3 DNA reads TGTGCCAGCAGCCCGACTTCTGGGGGTCAGTACTTC. Its translation is CASSPTSGGQYF.

This clone showed up just once. The gene calls are TRBV6-1 and TRBJ2-7; a weak D match, TRBD1 (6 bases). This CDR3 region has 15 residues. Germline V gives CDR1 MNHNS, CDR2 SASEGT. V lost 1 base, J lost 3 bases, and 13 bases lay in between. The chain's CDR3 is CASSEVGGRIYEQYF. CDR3 sequence (DNA): TGTGCCAGCAGTGAAGTTGGGGGCAGGATCTACGAGCAGTACTTC.

This clone was seen only once. This sequence joins TRBV30 and TRBJ1-3; D may be TRBD1 (6 bases). From germline, CDR1 is GTSNPN and CDR2 SVGIG (reference sequence). The CDR3 is made up of 14 amino acids. With 7 bases removed from V and 0 bases from J, the gap between germline ends came to 13 bases. CDR3: CASEGVYSGNTIYF. CDR3 DNA sequence: TGTGCCTCCGAGGGGGTTTACTCTGGAAACACCATATATTTT.

The genes are TRBV4-2 and TRBJ2-5; 7 bases match TRBD2. The CDR3 length is 15 residues. Germline CDR1 is LGHNA and CDR2 is YNFKEQ. Losses at the gene ends were 1 base for V and 2 bases for J; bases not matched to a gene: 4. The CDR3 region has the DNA TGTGCCAGCAGCCAAGTTTCGCGGGGGCAAGAGACCCAGTACTTC. This translates into CASSQVSRGQETQYF.

The gene calls are TRBV20-1 and TRBJ2-3; unclear D gene. The germline gives CDR1 DFQATT, CDR2 SNEGSKA (reference sequence). Trimming pared 1 base from V and 4 bases from J, leaving 3 bases between. This CDR3 has 11 amino acids. CDR3: CSARASDTQYF. The DNA of the CDR3 is TGCAGTGCTAGAGCCTCAGATACGCAGTATTTT.

This chain uses TRBV5-1 with TRBJ2-1, with D uncertain. Trimming removed 1 base at V and 5 bases at J, with 13 bases between. Germline V gene sequence: CDR1 SGHRS, CDR2 YFSETQ. The CDR3 has 15 amino acids. Here the CDR3 DNA reads TGCGCCAGCAGCTTGTCAGGTACTACCAACAATGAGCAGTTCTTC. Residues: CASSLSGTTNNEQFF.

The chain is built from TRBV18 and TRBJ1-2, with 12 bases matching TRBD1. V was clipped by 3 bases and J by 4 bases; unmatched bases: 3. This CDR3 contains 15 residues. Germline values: CDR1 KGHSH, CDR2 LQKENI. The CDR3 loop reads CASSPGQGAGYGYTF. Here the CDR3 DNA reads TGTGCCAGCTCACCGGGACAGGGGGCTGGCTATGGCTACACCTTC.

The chain links TRBV27 to TRBJ2-1; D is unclear. This CDR3 region has 15 residues. CDR1 and CDR2 from the germline V gene are MNHEY and SMNVEV (reference sequence). Trimming cost V 1 base and J 0 bases, with 7 bases left between them. Here the CDR3 DNA reads TGTGCCAGCAGTTTATTGGAGAGCTCCTACAATGAGCAGTTCTTC. Its protein is CASSLLESSYNEQFF.

Comments on this clone: Other DNA sequences in this sample translate to the same CDR3. This chain links TRBV7-3 with TRBJ2-5, with D perhaps TRBD1 (6 bases). V dropped 2 bases and J dropped 2 bases, with 6 bases sitting between them. The CDR3 loop spans 13 amino acids. Germline V gene lookup returns CDR1 SGHTA and CDR2 FQGTGA. The CDR3 bases are TGTGCCAGCAGCTTAGACAGGCAAGAGACCCAGTACTTC. Translation: CASSLDRQETQYF.

This sequence joins TRBV6-6 and TRBJ1-2; 11 bases are shared with TRBD1. Germline CDR1 MNHNY, CDR2 SVGAGI (reference sequence). The CDR3 sequence is 16 residues long. J was trimmed by 10 bases and V by 2 bases; bases with no gene match: 12. The CDR3 here is CASSYRDRGVRTDYTF. The CDR3 region has the DNA TGTGCCAGCAGTTACCGGGACAGGGGGGTGAGAACGGACTACACCTTC.

The chain uses TRBV7-8 and TRBJ1-4; D not certain. CDR1 is SGHVS and CDR2 is FQNEAQ in the germline V gene. CDR3 length equals 14 residues. V lost 2 bases and J lost 3, with 7 bases in between. The DNA of the CDR3 is TGTGCCAGCAGCTTACCGGGGTCTAATGAAAAACTGTTTTTT. It is translated as CASSLPGSNEKLFF.

This clone was seen once. The chain employs TRBV30 and TRBJ2-1, with D perhaps TRBD1 or TRBD2 (7 bases each). Per the germline V gene, CDR1 is GTSNPN and CDR2 is SVGIG (reference sequence). CDR3 length: 14 residues. V lost 5 bases and J 1 base, leaving 12 bases between the germline ends. Written as DNA, the CDR3 is TGTGCCTGGGCCCAGGGGGGGTCCTACAATGAGCAGTTCTTC. Its protein product is CAWAQGGSYNEQFF.

The rearrangement joins TRBV5-6 to TRBJ2-7; 9 positions agree with TRBD2. Germline V CDR1 and CDR2: SGHDT, YYEEEE. The V segment lost 0 bases and the J segment 4 bases; nucleotides outside the gene matches: 5. The CDR3 is made up of 15 amino acids. The CDR3 region has the DNA TGTGCCAGCAGCTTGGAGCTAGCGGGACCGTACGAGCAGTACTTC. Amino acid sequence: CASSLELAGPYEQYF.

This clone was picked up many times. This chain links TRBV7-2 with TRBJ1-6, with a weak D call TRBD1 (6 bases). This CDR3 spans 15 amino acids. V lost 0 bases, J lost 9 bases, and 12 bases lay in between. The germline V gene encodes CDR1 SGHTA and CDR2 FQGNSA. The CDR3 is CASSLASDSSSPLHF. CDR3 nucleotides: TGTGCCAGCAGCTTAGCTTCGGACAGTTCTTCACCCCTCCACTTT.

The rearrangement uses TRBV9 and TRBJ2-3, with 9 bases lining up with TRBD2. The CDR3 has 18 amino acids. V lost 1 base to trimming and J lost 0 bases; unmatched junction nucleotides: 9. Per the germline V gene, CDR1 is SGDLS and CDR2 is YYNGEE. The CDR3 is CASSVRSGGSTSTDTQYF. CDR3 coding DNA: TGTGCCAGCAGCGTAAGGAGCGGGGGGAGCACTAGCACAGATACGCAGTATTTT. The full variable domain, completed using reference TRBV9 and TRBJ2-3, is DSGVTQTPKHLITATGQRVTLRCSPRSGDLSVYWYQQSLDQGLQFLIQYYNGEERAKGNILERFSAQQFPDLHSELNLSSLELGDSALYFCASSVRSGGSTSTDTQYFGPGTRLTVL.

This clone was recorded once. This rearrangement joins TRBV4-3 to TRBJ2-2; the match to TRBD1 covers 10 bases. Unmatched junction bases numbered 7, after V lost 0 bases and J lost 6 bases. CDR3 length equals 17 residues. Germline CDR1 and CDR2: LGHNA and YSLEER. The CDR3, as DNA: TGCGCCAGCAGCCAAGAAGCCGGGACAGGGGCTTCCGGGGAGCTGTTTTTT. It codes for CASSQEAGTGASGELFF.